This TCR beta chain originates from a study of technical replicates of blood from a few donors. With V trimmed by 0 bases and J by 3 bases, 1 base remained unmatched. The CDR3 length is 15 residues. In germline, CDR1 is SGHTA, CDR2 FQGTGA. This clone was detected once. Sequencing was performed with immunoSEQ multiplex PCR; in TCRdb, only in-frame clones are kept and a portion is missing. Of about 71,000 clones listed, around 89% are singletons. Sequencing was carried out using PBMCs. This TCR was recovered from a human donor in good health. Some clones in this sample may be carry-over from other donors' samples. The chain uses TRBV7-3 and TRBJ2-7; TRBD2 matches at 11 bases. The CDR3 nucleotides are TGTGCCAGCAGCTTAACTACTAGCGGGAGCTACGAGCAGTACTTC. It yields the protein CASSLTTSGSYEQYF.